The 5 T cell receptor beta chains reported below all come from one sample, sequenced in a study of T cells in Graves' hyperthyroidism and ophthalmopathy. Amplification of TCR beta CDR3 regions used RNA as the template. A set of HTBI primers served as the primers for a first-round RT-PCR of the TCR CDR3. Each CDR3 protein gets one entry after TCRdb re-called the multiplex PCR reads with MiXCR. The data hold roughly 570,000 distinct CDR3 sequences, with 40% to 55% observed a single time. Input material: peripheral blood or thyroid tissue (not recorded which). These receptors were collected from an adult woman with Graves' disease, either hyperthyroidism or ophthalmopathy (not recorded which).

This clonotype was observed at least ten times. The J gene is TRBJ2-7, the V gene TRBV5-1; 15 bases agree with TRBD2. The CDR3 spans 14 residues. The ends lost 2 bases at V and 7 bases at J; junction bases unmatched: 1. The V gene's germline CDR1 is SGHRS and CDR2 YFSETQ. The CDR3 region has the DNA TGCGCCAGCAGCTTCGGACTAGCGGGAGGGGAGCAGTACTTC. Protein: CASSFGLAGGEQYF. Supplemented by reference TRBV5-1 and TRBJ2-7, the full variable domain reads KAGVTQTPRYLIKTRGQQVTLSCSPISGHRSVSWYQQTPGQGLQFLFEYFSETQRNKGNFPGRFSGRQFSNSRSEMNVSTLELGDSALYLCASSFGLAGGEQYFGPGTRLTVT.

The sample holds a few counts of this clonotype. J is TRBJ1-1 and V is TRBV29-1; tentative D call: TRBD1 (6 bases). The germline V gene encodes CDR1 SQVTM and CDR2 ANQGSEA. The CDR3 is 14 residues long. V lost 5 bases, J lost 2 bases, and 15 bases lay in between. The CDR3 region is CSVSRLTGNTEAFF. The CDR3 coding sequence is TGCAGCGTTTCCAGACTGACAGGCAACACTGAAGCTTTCTTT. Variable domain in full (rest from reference TRBV29-1 and TRBJ1-1): SAVISQKPSRDICQRGTSLTIQCQVDSQVTMMFWYRQQPGQSLTLIATANQGSEATYESGFVIDKFPISRPNLTFSTLTVSNMSPEDSSIYLCSVSRLTGNTEAFFGQGTRLTVV.

This chain links TRBV5-1 with TRBJ2-6; no reliable D call. CDR1 is SGHRS, CDR2 YFSETQ, per germline. V was cut by 2 bases and J by 18 bases, with 6 bases left in between. This CDR3 contains 9 residues. CDR3 bases: TGCGCCAGCAGCTTACTCCGGACTTTC. Residues: CASSLLRTF.

The chain couples TRBV7-8 to TRBJ1-5, with no clear D. This CDR3 comprises 18 residues. V was trimmed by 5 bases and J by 5 bases, leaving 25 bases between them. Germline V gene sequence: CDR1 SGHVS, CDR2 FQNEAQ. In DNA form, the CDR3 reads TGTGCCAGCAGCCCCGGTTTAGCCAGGACCCCGACCGATCAGCCCCAGCATTTT. Translating it yields CASSPGLARTPTDQPQHF.

Concerning this clonotype: Relative to the germline gene, one junction end is altered; a read error may explain this. The chain combines TRBV10-3 with TRBJ2-5, with a weak D call TRBD2 (5 bases). The CDR3 is 13 amino acids. CDR1 ENHRY and CDR2 SYGVKD come from the germline V gene. CDR3 nucleotide sequence: TGTGCCATCAGGAGGGCGTGGGATGAGACTCAGTACTTC. Amino acid sequence: CAIRRAWDETQYF.